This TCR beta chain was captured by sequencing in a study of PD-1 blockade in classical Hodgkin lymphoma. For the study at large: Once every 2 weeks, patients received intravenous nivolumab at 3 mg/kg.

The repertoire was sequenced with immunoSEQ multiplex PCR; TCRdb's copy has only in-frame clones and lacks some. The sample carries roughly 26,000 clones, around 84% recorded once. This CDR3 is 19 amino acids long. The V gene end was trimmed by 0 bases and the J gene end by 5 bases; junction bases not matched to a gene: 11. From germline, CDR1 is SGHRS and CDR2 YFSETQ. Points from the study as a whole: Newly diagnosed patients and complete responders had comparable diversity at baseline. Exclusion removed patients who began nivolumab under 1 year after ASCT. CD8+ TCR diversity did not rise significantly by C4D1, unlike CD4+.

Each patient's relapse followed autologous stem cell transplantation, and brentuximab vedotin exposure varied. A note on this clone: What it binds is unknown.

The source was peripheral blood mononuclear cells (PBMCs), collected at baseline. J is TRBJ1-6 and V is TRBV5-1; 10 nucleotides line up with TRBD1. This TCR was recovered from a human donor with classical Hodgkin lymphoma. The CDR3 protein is CASSLGTGGRRSDNSPLHF. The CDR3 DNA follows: TGCGCCAGCAGCTTGGGGACAGGGGGGCGACGTTCGGATAATTCACCCCTCCACTTT. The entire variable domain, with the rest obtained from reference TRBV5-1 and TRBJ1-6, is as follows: KAGVTQTPRYLIKTRGQQVTLSCSPISGHRSVSWYQQTPGQGLQFLFEYFSETQRNKGNFPGRFSGRQFSNSRSEMNVSTLELGDSALYLCASSLGTGGRRSDNSPLHFGNGTRLTVT.